One and the same sample provided the 27 T cell receptor beta chains below, sequenced in a study of T-cell reconstitution after alpha-beta-depleted transplantation in children. The TCRbeta library was prepared with unique molecular identifiers. TCRdb processed the PCR reads anew with MiXCR; each CDR3 protein has one entry. The sample yields about 240,000 distinct CDR3 sequences, about 26% seen once. The starting material was PBMCs, obtained before TCRalphabeta/CD19-depleted stem cell transplant. The origin of the receptors is a girl aged 2-10 years with Fanconi anemia, due to receive a stem cell transplant.

This clonotype was observed at least ten times. One end of the junction does not line up with germline, which may come from a read error. The genes are TRBV29-1 and TRBJ2-1; D is uncertain. The CDR3 has 13 residues. CDR1 is SQVTM and CDR2 is ANQGSEA in the germline V gene. CDR3 residues: CSVEVASYNEQFF. CDR3 DNA: TGCAGCGTTGAAGTGGCCTCCTACAATGAGCAGTTCTTT.

This clonotype was seen a handful of times. This chain uses TRBV9 with TRBJ2-7; TRBD1 aligns across 8 bases. From germline, CDR1 is SGDLS and CDR2 YYNGEE. The CDR3 is made up of 15 amino acids. J was trimmed by 3 bases and V by 4 bases; bases with no gene match: 9. For the CDR3, the DNA is TGTGCCAGCAGCCCAACCTGGACAGGGCGCTACGAGCAGTACTTC. Protein product: CASSPTWTGRYEQYF. Complete variable domain (other parts from reference TRBV9 and TRBJ2-7): DSGVTQTPKHLITATGQRVTLRCSPRSGDLSVYWYQQSLDQGLQFLIQYYNGEERAKGNILERFSAQQFPDLHSELNLSSLELGDSALYFCASSPTWTGRYEQYFGPGTRLTVT.

This sequence joins TRBV5-6 and TRBJ2-2; 8 bases fit TRBD2. The CDR3 runs to 14 residues. The germline V gene encodes CDR1 SGHDT and CDR2 YYEEEE. V gave up 1 base and J gave up 5 bases; unmatched junction bases: 1. CDR3 in amino acids: CASSLTSGTGELFF. The CDR3 region has the DNA TGTGCCAGCAGCTTGACTAGCGGTACCGGGGAGCTGTTTTTT.

Many counts were recorded for this clonotype. V and J are TRBV12-3 or TRBV12-4 and TRBJ2-5; 9 nucleotides agree with TRBD1. The junction had 9 bases not matched to a gene; V was cut back by 6 bases and J by 4 bases. The CDR3 is 15 residues long. The CDR3 is CASSPGQGRGETQYF. For the CDR3, the DNA is TGTGCCAGCAGCCCGGGACAGGGAAGGGGAGAGACCCAGTACTTC.

The genes are TRBV28 and TRBJ2-7; 9 bases fit TRBD2. CDR3 size: 14 residues. CDR1 is MDHEN and CDR2 is SYDVKM in the germline V gene. Trimming cost V 7 bases and J 0 bases; bases outside gene matches: 4. DNA for the CDR3: TGTGCCAGCATTGCGGGAGGGCGCTCCTACGAGCAGTACTTC. Protein sequence: CASIAGGRSYEQYF.

This clonotype was recorded at least ten times. This chain links TRBV4-2 with TRBJ2-7; tentatively, D is TRBD2 (6 bases). This CDR3 has 14 amino acids. Germline CDR1 reads LGHNA; CDR2 reads YNFKEQ. V was clipped by 1 base and J by 6 bases, with 13 bases between them. CDR3 in amino acids: CASSQAGEAGEQYF. CDR3 DNA sequence: TGTGCCAGCAGCCAAGCGGGAGAGGCGGGCGAGCAGTACTTC.

This clonotype showed up just a few times. The DNA for the CDR3 is TGTGCCAGCAGCTTAGTTGGCCAGGGGGCAAACACCGGGGAGCTGTTTTTT. Amino acids: CASSLVGQGANTGELFF. V gene TRBV7-2 combines with J gene TRBJ2-2, with 8 bases fitting TRBD1. With V trimmed by 1 base and J by 2 bases, 6 bases remained unmatched. CDR1 is SGHTA and CDR2 is FQGNSA in the germline V gene. The CDR3 is made up of 17 amino acids.

This chain joins TRBV6-5 and TRBJ2-7, with D unclear. CDR3 size: 15 residues. Per germline, CDR1 MNHEY and CDR2 SVGAGI. Trimming took off 0 bases at V and 1 base at J, with 10 bases between the two ends. The CDR3 bases are TGTGCCAGCAGTTACTCGACCCTGGGTTCCTACGAGCAGTACTTC. Translated: CASSYSTLGSYEQYF.

This chain uses TRBV29-1 with TRBJ2-5, with 8 bases fitting TRBD1. V shed 4 bases, J shed 5 bases, and the junction held 6 bases outside the gene matches. This CDR3 is built from 13 residues. The V gene's germline CDR1 is SQVTM and CDR2 ANQGSEA. CDR3 sequence: CSVGWTGRETQYF. In nucleotides, the CDR3 is TGCAGCGTTGGCTGGACAGGGAGGGAGACCCAGTACTTC.

In regard to this clonotype: This may come from a read error, since a much larger clone is one base off. This chain connects TRBV27 to TRBJ2-1; 7 nucleotides match TRBD2. The CDR3 contains 17 residues. Losses at the gene ends were 2 bases for V and 6 bases for J; bases not matched to a gene: 13. CDR1 and CDR2 (germline): MNHEY, SMNVEV (reference sequence). The CDR3 here is CASSLGPHAGDGNEQFF. For the CDR3, the DNA is TGTGCCAGCAGTTTAGGCCCACATGCGGGGGACGGCAATGAGCAGTTCTTC.

This clonotype was detected ten times or more. At one end the junction does not follow the germline gene, possibly because of a read error. The chain employs TRBV20-1 and TRBJ2-7; perhaps TRBD2 as D (5 bases). The germline V gene encodes CDR1 DFQATT and CDR2 SNEGSKA (reference sequence). The CDR3 is 14 amino acids. The CDR3 nucleotides are TGCAGTGCCAGAGGCGGGCGGTACTCCTACGAGCAGTACTTC. Residues: CSARGGRYSYEQYF.

In this sample, this clonotype turned up a few times. The chain recombines TRBV29-1 with TRBJ2-2, with 8 positions matching TRBD2. This CDR3 has 15 residues. The germline gives CDR1 SQVTM, CDR2 ANQGSEA. The junction had 9 bases not matched to a gene; V was cut back by 6 bases and J by 3 bases. CDR3 sequence: CSVRRSGGDTGELFF. For the CDR3, the DNA is TGCAGCGTCCGGCGGTCGGGAGGGGACACCGGGGAGCTGTTTTTT.

This clonotype was recorded many times. J is TRBJ2-7 and V is TRBV10-3; D uncertain. The V and J ends lost 5 bases and 3 bases respectively, with 8 bases between them. CDR3 length: 12 amino acids. Looked up from germline, CDR1 is ENHRY and CDR2 is SYGVKD. The CDR3 coding sequence is TGTGCCATCAGTAGGCAGAACTACGAGCAGTACTTC. Its translation is CAISRQNYEQYF.

This clonotype showed up just a few times. V and J are TRBV20-1 and TRBJ2-1, with TRBD1 matching over 7 bases. Trimming cost V 5 bases and J 8 bases; bases outside gene matches: 12. There are 14 residues in the CDR3. Germline CDR1 is DFQATT and CDR2 is SNEGSKA (reference sequence). CDR3 bases: TGCAGTGCTCGACAGGGAATAAGGCCCTATGAGCAGTTCTTC. It encodes CSARQGIRPYEQFF.

In this sample, this clonotype turned up many times. The CDR3 DNA reads as TGCAGCGTTGAGATAGGACAGAACACTGAAGCTTTCTTT. Amino acid sequence: CSVEIGQNTEAFF. This rearrangement joins TRBV29-1 to TRBJ1-1, with a tentative D call TRBD1 (5 bases). The CDR3 extends over 13 amino acids. V lost 3 bases to trimming and J lost 1 base, with 9 bases between them. CDR1 is SQVTM and CDR2 is ANQGSEA in the germline V gene.

This clonotype was seen only a few times. The chain has TRBV20-1 and TRBJ2-7; D uncertain. The CDR3 spans 13 residues. Per the germline V gene, CDR1 is DFQATT and CDR2 is SNEGSKA (reference sequence). Trimming took off 5 bases at V and 1 base at J, with 12 bases between the two ends. CDR3 region: CSAAPVQSYEQYF. CDR3 DNA sequence: TGCAGTGCTGCCCCGGTGCAGTCCTACGAGCAGTACTTC.

V usage is TRBV20-1 and J usage is TRBJ1-2; 10 nucleotides line up with TRBD1. The length of the CDR3 is 13 residues. The V gene end was trimmed by 6 bases and the J gene end by 8 bases; junction bases not matched to a gene: 9. The V gene's germline CDR1 is DFQATT and CDR2 SNEGSKA (reference sequence). The CDR3 bases are TGCAGTGCCTGGACAGGGGGTGTAAACGGCTACACCTTC. It is translated as CSAWTGGVNGYTF.

This clonotype was counted a few times. The genes are TRBV28 and TRBJ2-7; 10 positions match TRBD1. V lost 2 bases and J lost 3; bases outside the gene matches: 10. Germline loops: CDR1 MDHEN, CDR2 SYDVKM. CDR3 length: 17 residues. This CDR3 reads CASSLGTGVPTLYEQYF. CDR3 sequence (DNA): TGTGCCAGCAGTTTAGGGACAGGGGTCCCTACCCTCTACGAGCAGTACTTC.

This clonotype has just a few counts. The rearrangement joins TRBV5-1 to TRBJ2-3; unclear D gene. Germline CDR1 and CDR2: SGHRS and YFSETQ. This CDR3 region has 14 residues. V shed 1 base and J shed 2 bases, with 8 bases lying between them. The CDR3 DNA reads TGCGCCAGCAGCTTGTCGCTGTTCACAGATACGCAGTATTTT. This encodes CASSLSLFTDTQYF.

This clonotype was detected a few times. The chain joins TRBV29-1 to TRBJ2-7, with 7 bases identical to TRBD2. This CDR3 comprises 16 residues. Germline lookup yields CDR1 SQVTM and CDR2 ANQGSEA. V shed 1 base, J shed 2 bases, and the junction held 11 bases outside the gene matches. In DNA form, the CDR3 reads TGCAGCGTTGAAGGTACGGGGGGTCGGAACCCCTACGAGCAGTACTTC. Translated, it gives CSVEGTGGRNPYEQYF.

There are many counts of this clonotype. The chain carries TRBV20-1 and TRBJ2-1; D remains unclear. CDR3 length: 12 residues. The V end lost 7 bases, the J end lost 5 bases, and 12 bases lay between the germline ends. Germline V gene sequence: CDR1 DFQATT, CDR2 SNEGSKA (reference sequence). DNA of the CDR3: TGCAGTGGAGGACGGCTACACAATGAGCAGTTCTTC. Protein sequence: CSGGRLHNEQFF.

This clonotype was detected only a few times. The chain has TRBV20-1 and TRBJ2-7; the match to TRBD2 covers 11 bases. The CDR3 is made up of 15 amino acids. With V trimmed by 4 bases and J by 4 bases, 9 bases remained unmatched. Per the germline V gene, CDR1 is DFQATT and CDR2 is SNEGSKA (reference sequence). DNA for the CDR3: TGCAGTGCTATCCGTAGCGGGAGGGCCACTTACGAGCAGTACTTC. This translates into CSAIRSGRATYEQYF.

The chain couples TRBV7-6 to TRBJ2-7; TRBD2 is a possible D gene (6 bases). The CDR3 spans 15 residues. Trimming stripped 3 bases from V and 2 bases from J, with 14 bases between. Germline V gives CDR1 SGHVS, CDR2 FNYEAQ. The CDR3 loop reads CASSFGGGATYEQYF. CDR3 nucleotides: TGTGCCAGCAGCTTCGGAGGCGGGGCCACCTACGAGCAGTACTTC.

This clonotype was detected many times. This chain connects TRBV12-3 or TRBV12-4 to TRBJ2-7, with TRBD2 matching over 9 bases. Unmatched junction bases numbered 10, after V lost 5 bases and J lost 5 bases. The length of the CDR3 is 15 residues. The CDR3 protein is CASSVRLAERNEQYF. DNA for the CDR3: TGTGCCAGCAGTGTGCGACTAGCGGAAAGGAACGAGCAGTACTTC.

This clonotype has only a few counts. The chain carries TRBV10-3 and TRBJ2-1; D perhaps matches TRBD1 (6 bases). Germline V gene sequence: CDR1 ENHRY, CDR2 SYGVKD. The CDR3 is 15 residues long. V lost 4 bases and J lost 0, with 10 bases in between. Here the CDR3 reads CAISGGQSSYNEQFF. The DNA for the CDR3 is TGTGCCATCAGTGGTGGACAGAGCTCCTACAATGAGCAGTTCTTC.

This sequence joins TRBV10-3 and TRBJ2-1; 9 bases fit TRBD2. This CDR3 has 15 residues. With V trimmed by 6 bases and J by 0 bases, 3 bases remained unmatched. Germline V gene sequence: CDR1 ENHRY, CDR2 SYGVKD. CDR3 sequence reads: CAISDSGSSYNEQFF. The CDR3 nucleotides read TGTGCCATCAGCGATAGCGGGAGCTCCTACAATGAGCAGTTCTTC.

This clonotype appeared many times. V is TRBV6-5 and J is TRBJ2-1; 7 bases are a match to TRBD1. The trim removed 5 bases at V and 0 bases at J, leaving 4 bases unmatched. This CDR3 spans 15 amino acids. Germline CDR1 is MNHEY and CDR2 is SVGAGI. The CDR3 spells CASSRRDSSYNEQFF. CDR3 DNA: TGTGCCAGCAGTCGCCGGGACAGCTCCTACAATGAGCAGTTCTTC.